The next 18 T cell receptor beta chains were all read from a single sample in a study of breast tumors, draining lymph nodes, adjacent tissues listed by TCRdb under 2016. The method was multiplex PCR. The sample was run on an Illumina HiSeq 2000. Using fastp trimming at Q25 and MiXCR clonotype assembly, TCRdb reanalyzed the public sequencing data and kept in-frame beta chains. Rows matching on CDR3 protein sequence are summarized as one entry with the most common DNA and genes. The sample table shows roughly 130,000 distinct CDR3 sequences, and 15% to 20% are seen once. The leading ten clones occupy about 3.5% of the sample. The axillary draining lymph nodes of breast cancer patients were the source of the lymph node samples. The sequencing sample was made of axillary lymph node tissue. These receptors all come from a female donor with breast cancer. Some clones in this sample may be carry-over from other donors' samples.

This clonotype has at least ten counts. The CDR3 nucleotides read TGCAGTGCTAGAGGCCCCCAGCGTCTACACAATGAGCAGTTCTTC. Amino acids: CSARGPQRLHNEQFF. J is TRBJ2-1 and V is TRBV20-1; D not certain. Germline values: CDR1 DFQATT, CDR2 SNEGSKA (reference sequence). Trimming cost V 1 base and J 5 bases, with 15 bases left between them. The CDR3 consists of 15 residues.

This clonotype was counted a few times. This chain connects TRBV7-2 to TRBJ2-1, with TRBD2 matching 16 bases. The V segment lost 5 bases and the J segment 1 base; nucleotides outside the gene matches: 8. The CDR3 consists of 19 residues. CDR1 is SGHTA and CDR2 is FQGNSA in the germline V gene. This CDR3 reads CASSPAGTSGGDSYNEQFF. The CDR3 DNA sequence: TGTGCCAGCAGCCCAGCCGGGACTAGCGGGGGGGATTCCTACAATGAGCAGTTCTTC.

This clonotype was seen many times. CDR3 in DNA: TGTGCCAGCAGCCCTCTTGGACAGGGCAACTATGGCTACACCTTC. This codes for CASSPLGQGNYGYTF. The chain combines TRBV5-6 with TRBJ1-2; 8 bases are a match to TRBD1. The V segment lost 4 bases and the J segment 2 bases; nucleotides outside the gene matches: 7. This CDR3 is 15 amino acids long. Germline-derived CDR1 and CDR2 are SGHDT and YYEEEE.

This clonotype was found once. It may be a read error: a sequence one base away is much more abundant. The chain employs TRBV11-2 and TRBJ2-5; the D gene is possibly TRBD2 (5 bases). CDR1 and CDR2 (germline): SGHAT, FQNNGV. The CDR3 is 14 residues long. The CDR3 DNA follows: TGTGCCGGCAGCTTAGGAGGATCTCGAGAGACCCAGTACTTC. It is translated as CAGSLGGSRETQYF.

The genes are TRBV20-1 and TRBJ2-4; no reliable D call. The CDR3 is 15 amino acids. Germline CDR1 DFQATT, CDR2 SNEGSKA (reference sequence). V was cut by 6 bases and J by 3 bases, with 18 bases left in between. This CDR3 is CSAHLPGVGKNIQYF. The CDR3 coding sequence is TGCAGTGCCCATTTGCCAGGCGTGGGCAAAAACATTCAGTACTTC.

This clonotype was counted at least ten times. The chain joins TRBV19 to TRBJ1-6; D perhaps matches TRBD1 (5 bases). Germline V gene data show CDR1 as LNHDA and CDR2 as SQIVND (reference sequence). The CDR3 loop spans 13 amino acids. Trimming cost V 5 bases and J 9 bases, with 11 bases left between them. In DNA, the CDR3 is TGTGCCAGTAGTGTGGCAGGGAGTTCACCCCTCCACTTT. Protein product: CASSVAGSSPLHF.

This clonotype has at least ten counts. This CDR3 is CASSLDIGNEQFF. The CDR3 DNA follows: TGTGCCAGCAGCTTAGATATCGGCAATGAGCAGTTCTTC. This sequence joins TRBV7-2 and TRBJ2-1; no reliable D call. Germline V gives CDR1 SGHTA, CDR2 FQGNSA. CDR3 length equals 13 residues. Trimming took 1 base from V and 6 from J, leaving 7 bases between them.

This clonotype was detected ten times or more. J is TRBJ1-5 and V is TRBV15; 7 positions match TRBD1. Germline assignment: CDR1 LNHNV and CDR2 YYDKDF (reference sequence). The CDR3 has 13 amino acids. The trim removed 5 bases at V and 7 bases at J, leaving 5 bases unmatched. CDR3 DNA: TGTGCCACCAGCGTCGAACAGGGGCAGCCCCAGCATTTT. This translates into CATSVEQGQPQHF.

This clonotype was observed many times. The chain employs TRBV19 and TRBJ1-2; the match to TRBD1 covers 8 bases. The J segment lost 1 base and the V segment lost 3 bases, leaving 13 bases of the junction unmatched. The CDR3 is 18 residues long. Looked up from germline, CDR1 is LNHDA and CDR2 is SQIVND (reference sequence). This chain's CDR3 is CASSIRFIGQGDNYGYTF. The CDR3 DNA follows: TGTGCCAGTAGTATCAGATTTATCGGACAGGGTGATAACTATGGCTACACCTTC.

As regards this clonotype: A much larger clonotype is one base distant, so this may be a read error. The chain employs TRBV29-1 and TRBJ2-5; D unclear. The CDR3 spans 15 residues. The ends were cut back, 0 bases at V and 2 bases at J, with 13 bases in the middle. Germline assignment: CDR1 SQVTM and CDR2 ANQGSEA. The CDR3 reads CSVEDGREAQETQYF. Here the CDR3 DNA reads TGCAGCGTTGAAGATGGCCGCGAAGCTCAAGAGACCCAGTACTTC.

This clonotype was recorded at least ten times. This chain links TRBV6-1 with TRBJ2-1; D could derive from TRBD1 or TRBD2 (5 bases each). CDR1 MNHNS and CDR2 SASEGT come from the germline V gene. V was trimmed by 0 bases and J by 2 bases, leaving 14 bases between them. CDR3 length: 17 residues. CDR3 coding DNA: TGTGCCAGCAGTGAAGCTTGGAGGACAAGAACCTACAATGAGCAGTTCTTC. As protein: CASSEAWRTRTYNEQFF.

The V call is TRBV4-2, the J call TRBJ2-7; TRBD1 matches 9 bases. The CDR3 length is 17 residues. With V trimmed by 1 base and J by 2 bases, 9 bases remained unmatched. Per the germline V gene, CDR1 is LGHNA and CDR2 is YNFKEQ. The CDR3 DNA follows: TGTGCCAGCAGCCAAGGGTCGGACAGGGGTCTTACCTACGAGCAGTACTTC. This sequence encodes CASSQGSDRGLTYEQYF.

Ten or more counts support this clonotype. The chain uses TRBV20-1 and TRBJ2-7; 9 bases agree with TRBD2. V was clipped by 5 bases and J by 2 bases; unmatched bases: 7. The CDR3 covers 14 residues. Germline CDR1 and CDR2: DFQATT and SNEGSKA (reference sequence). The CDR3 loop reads CSAGRLADPYEQYF. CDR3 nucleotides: TGCAGTGCTGGAAGACTAGCGGATCCCTACGAGCAGTACTTC.

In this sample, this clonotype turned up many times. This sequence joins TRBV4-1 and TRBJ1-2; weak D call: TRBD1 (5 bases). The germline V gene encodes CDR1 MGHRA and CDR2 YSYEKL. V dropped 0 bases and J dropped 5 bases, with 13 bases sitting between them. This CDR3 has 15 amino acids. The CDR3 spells CASSQDGGGSYGYTF. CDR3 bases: TGCGCCAGCAGCCAAGACGGGGGGGGATCTTATGGCTACACCTTC.

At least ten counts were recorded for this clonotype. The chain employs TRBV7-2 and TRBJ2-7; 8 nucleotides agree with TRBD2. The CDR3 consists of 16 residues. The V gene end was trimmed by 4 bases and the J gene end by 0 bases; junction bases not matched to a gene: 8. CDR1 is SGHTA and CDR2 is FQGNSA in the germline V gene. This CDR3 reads CASSYSLAGSSYEQYF. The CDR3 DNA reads TGTGCCAGCAGCTACTCATTAGCGGGAAGCTCCTACGAGCAGTACTTC.

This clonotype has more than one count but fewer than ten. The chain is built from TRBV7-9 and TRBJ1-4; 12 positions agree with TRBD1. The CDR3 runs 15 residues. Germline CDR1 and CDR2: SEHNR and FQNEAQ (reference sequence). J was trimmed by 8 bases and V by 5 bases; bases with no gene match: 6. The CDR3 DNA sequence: TGTGCCAGCAGCGCCGGGACAGGGGGCAGGGAAAAACTGTTTTTT. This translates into CASSAGTGGREKLFF.

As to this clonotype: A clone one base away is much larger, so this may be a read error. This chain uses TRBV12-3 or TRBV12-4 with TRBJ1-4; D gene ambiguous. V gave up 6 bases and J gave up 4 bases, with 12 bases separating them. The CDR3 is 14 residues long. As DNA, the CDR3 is TGTGCCAGCAGCTTGGAACAGCATAATGAAAAACTGTTTTTT. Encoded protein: CASSLEQHNEKLFF.

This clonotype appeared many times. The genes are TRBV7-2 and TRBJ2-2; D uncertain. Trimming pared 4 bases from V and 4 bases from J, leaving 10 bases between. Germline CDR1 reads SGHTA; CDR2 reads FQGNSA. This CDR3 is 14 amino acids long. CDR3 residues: CASSYNRVTGELFF. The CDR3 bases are TGTGCCAGCAGCTACAATCGAGTCACCGGGGAGCTGTTTTTT.